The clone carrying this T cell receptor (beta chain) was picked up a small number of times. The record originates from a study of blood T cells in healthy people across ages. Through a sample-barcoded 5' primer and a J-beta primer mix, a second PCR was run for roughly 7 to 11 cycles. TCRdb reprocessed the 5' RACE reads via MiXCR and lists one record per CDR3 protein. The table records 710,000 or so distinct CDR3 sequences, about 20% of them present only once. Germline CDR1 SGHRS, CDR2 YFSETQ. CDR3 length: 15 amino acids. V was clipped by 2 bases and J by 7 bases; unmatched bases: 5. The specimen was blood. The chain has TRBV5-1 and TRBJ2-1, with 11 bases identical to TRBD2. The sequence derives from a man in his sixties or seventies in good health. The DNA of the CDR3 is TGCGCCAGCAGCTTCCGGCGACTAGCGGGAAATGAGCAGTTCTTC. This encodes CASSFRRLAGNEQFF.